The text below deals with one T cell receptor (beta chain). In this sample, this clonotype turned up many times. Its antigen specificity is not known. No qualities accompany the bases; no much larger clone lies one base away. The listed sequencing device is Illumina HiSeq 2500. TCR beta libraries were prepared by quantitative 5'-RACE with molecular barcodes. As for how the authors treated the data: A new computational method based on a probabilistic model of VDJ rearrangement was used to identify disease-linked TCR variants. Using fastp trimming at Q25 and MiXCR clonotype assembly, TCRdb reanalyzed the public sequencing data and kept in-frame beta chains. Rows with a matching CDR3 protein are joined into one entry that keeps the most common DNA and genes. These V and J calls derive from TCRdb rather than the authors' analysis. This sample has about 96,000 distinct CDR3 sequences in its table, and around 10% of those were observed once. Clones ranked in the top ten supply roughly 5% of the sample.

The data were taken from a study of CD8 T cells in ankylosing spondylitis (dated by TCRdb to about 2017). Some background on the complete study: The study profiled T cell receptor beta repertoires in healthy donors and ankylosing spondylitis patients to find disease-linked TCR variants. Samples of peripheral blood were taken, and for ankylosing spondylitis patients, synovial fluid was collected as well. The full study cohort comprised 25 ankylosing spondylitis patients and over 95 healthy donors. Study-wide conclusions, independent of this receptor: Significant enrichment of the disease-linked clones was reported in matched synovial fluid samples from ankylosing spondylitis patients. The disease-linked clones showed a CD8+ phenotype and occurred at relatively low frequencies in peripheral blood. Some motif variants had previously been reported in the synovial fluid and blood of reactive arthritis patients, which suggests shared mechanisms of disease initiation. A TCR beta motif made up of eight highly homologous amino acid variants appeared to be characteristic of blood from ankylosing spondylitis patients.

Spanning cysteine to phenylalanine, the CDR3 consists of 15 amino acids. CDR3 DNA is the only sequence kept; it has 45 bases, read in frame from the first base. Between the V and J ends, shortened by 3 bases and 4 bases respectively, the junction contains 13 bases. CDR1 and CDR2, looked up from the germline V gene, are MDHEN and SYDVKM. The receptor chain draws on TRBV28 and TRBJ1-5; no D segment can be confidently identified. The specimen sequenced was blood, either unsorted or a sorted T cell fraction (not recorded which). This clonotype was sampled from a male donor with ankylosing spondylitis or in good health (not recorded which). The CDR3 protein is CASSLAAYNNQPQHF. At the DNA level, the sequence is TGTGCCAGCAGTTTGGCCGCCTACAATAATCAGCCCCAGCATTTT.